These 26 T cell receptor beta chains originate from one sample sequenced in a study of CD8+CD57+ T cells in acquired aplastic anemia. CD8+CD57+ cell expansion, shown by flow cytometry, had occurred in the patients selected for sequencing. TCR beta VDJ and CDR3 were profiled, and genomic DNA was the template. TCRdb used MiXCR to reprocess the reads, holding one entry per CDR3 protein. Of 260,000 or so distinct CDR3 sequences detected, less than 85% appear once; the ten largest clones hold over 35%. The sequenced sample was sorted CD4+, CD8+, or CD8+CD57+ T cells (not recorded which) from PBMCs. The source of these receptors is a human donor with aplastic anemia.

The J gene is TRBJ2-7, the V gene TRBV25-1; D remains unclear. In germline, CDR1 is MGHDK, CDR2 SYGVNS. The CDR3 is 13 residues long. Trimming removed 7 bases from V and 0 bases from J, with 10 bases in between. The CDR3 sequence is CASTPTSSYEQYF. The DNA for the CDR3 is TGTGCCAGCACGCCTACGAGCTCCTACGAGCAGTACTTC.

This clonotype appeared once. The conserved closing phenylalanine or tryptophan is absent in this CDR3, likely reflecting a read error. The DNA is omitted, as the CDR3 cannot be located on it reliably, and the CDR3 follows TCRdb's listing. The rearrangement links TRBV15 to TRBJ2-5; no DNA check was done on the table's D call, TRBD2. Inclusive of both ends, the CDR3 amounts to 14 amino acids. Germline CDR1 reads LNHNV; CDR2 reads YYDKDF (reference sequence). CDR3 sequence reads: CATSRDDSEEYQQY.

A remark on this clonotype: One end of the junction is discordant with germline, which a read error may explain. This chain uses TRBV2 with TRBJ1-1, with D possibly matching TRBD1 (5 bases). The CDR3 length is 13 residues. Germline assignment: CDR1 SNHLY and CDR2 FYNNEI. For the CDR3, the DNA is TGTGCCAGCGGGGACGGGGGTAACACTAAAGCTTTCTTT. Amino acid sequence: CASGDGGNTKAFF.

The CDR3 DNA sequence: TGTGCCAGCAGCTGTGATAGCGACGGGCTCGTATATGGCTACACCTTC. It translates to CASSCDSDGLVYGYTF. The chain is built from TRBV11-2 and TRBJ1-2; D gene uncertain. V lost 4 bases, J lost 5 bases, and 20 bases lay in between. In germline, CDR1 is SGHAT, CDR2 FQNNGV. The CDR3 is made up of 16 amino acids.

The CDR3 sequence is CASSIASGADNEQLFF. DNA for the CDR3: TGTGCCAGTAGTATAGCTAGCGGAGCCGACAACGAGCAGCTCTTCTTC. The chain links TRBV19 to TRBJ2-1; 7 nucleotides agree with TRBD2. Trimming cost V 1 base and J 16 bases; bases outside gene matches: 19. This CDR3 comprises 16 residues. Germline lookup yields CDR1 LNHDA and CDR2 SQIVND (reference sequence).

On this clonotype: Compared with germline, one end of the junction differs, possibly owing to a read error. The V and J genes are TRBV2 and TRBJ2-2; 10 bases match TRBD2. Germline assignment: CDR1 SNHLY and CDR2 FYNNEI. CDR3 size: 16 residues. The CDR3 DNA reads TGTGCCAGCAGTGAATTGGCTAGCGGGAGAACTGATACGCTGTATTTT. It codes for CASSELASGRTDTLYF.

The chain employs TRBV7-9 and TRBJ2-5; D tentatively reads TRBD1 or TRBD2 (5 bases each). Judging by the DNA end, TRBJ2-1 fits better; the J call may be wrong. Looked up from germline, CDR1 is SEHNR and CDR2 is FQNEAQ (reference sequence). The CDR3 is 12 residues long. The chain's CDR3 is CASSLVAGTQFF. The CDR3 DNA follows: TGTGCCAGCAGCTTAGTAGCAGGGACCCAGTTCTTC.

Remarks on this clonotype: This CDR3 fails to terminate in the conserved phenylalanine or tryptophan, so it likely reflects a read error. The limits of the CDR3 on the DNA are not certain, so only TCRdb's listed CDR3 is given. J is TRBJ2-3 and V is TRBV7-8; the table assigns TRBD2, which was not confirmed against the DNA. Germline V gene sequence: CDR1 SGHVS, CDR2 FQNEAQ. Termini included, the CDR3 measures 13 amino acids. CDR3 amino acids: CASSLGGAPAQQY.

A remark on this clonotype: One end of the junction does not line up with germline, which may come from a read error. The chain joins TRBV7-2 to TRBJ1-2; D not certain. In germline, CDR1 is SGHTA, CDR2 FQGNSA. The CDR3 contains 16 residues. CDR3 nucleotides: TGTGCCAGCAGCTTAGCGGGAGGTGCCCATATGCAGGATTACACATTC. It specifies CASSLAGGAHMQDYTF.

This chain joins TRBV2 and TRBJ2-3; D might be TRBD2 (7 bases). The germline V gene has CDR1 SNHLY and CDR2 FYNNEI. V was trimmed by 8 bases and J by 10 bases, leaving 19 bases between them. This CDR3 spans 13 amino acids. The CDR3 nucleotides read TGTGCCAGCGGGGGGGGGGCCTCCTACGCGCAGTATTTT. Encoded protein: CASGGGASYAQYF.

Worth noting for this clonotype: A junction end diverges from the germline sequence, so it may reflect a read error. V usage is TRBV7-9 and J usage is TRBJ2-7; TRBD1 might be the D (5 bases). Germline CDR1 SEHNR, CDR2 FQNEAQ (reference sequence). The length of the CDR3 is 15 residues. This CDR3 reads CASSEPGPLLYELYF. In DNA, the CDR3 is TGTGCCAGCAGTGAGCCAGGGCCCCTACTCTACGAGCTGTACTTC. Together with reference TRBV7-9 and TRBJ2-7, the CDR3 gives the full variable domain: DTGVSQNPRHKITKRGQNVTFRCDPISEHNRLYWYRQTLGQGPEFLTYFQNEAQLEKSRLLSDRFSAERPKGSFSTLEIQRTEQGDSAMYLCASSEPGPLLYELYFGPGTRLTVT.

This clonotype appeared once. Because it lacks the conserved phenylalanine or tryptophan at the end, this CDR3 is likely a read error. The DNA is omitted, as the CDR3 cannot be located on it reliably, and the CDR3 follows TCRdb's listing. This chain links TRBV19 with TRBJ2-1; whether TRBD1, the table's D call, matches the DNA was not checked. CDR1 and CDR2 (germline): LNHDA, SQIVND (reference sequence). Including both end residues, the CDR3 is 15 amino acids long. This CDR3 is CASTRRGEPHQQFGD.

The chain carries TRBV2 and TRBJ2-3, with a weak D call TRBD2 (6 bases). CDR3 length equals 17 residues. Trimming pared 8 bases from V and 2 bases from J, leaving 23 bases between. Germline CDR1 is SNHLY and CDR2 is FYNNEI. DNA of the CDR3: TGTGCCAGCGGGGTAGCGGCGGGACTTATTTACACAGATACGCAGTATTTT. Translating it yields CASGVAAGLIYTDTQYF.

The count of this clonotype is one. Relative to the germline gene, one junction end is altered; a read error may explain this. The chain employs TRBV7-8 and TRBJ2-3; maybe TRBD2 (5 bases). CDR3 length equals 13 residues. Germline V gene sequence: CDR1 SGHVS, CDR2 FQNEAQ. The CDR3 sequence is CASGYEGADTQYF. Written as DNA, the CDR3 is TGTGCCAGCGGCTATGAGGGAGCAGATACACAGTATTTT. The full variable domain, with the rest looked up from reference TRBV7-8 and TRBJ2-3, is GAGVSQSPRYKVAKRGQDVALRCDPISGHVSLFWYQQALGQGPEFLTYFQNEAQLDKSGLPSDRFFAERPEGSVSTLKIQRTQQEDSAVYLCASGYEGADTQYFGPGTRLTVL.

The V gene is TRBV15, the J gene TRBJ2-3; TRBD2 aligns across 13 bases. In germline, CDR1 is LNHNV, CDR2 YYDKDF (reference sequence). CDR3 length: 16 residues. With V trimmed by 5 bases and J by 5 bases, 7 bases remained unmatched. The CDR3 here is CATSPRLAGGQDTQYF. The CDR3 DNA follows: TGTGCCACCAGCCCTCGACTAGCGGGAGGACAAGATACGCAGTATTTT.

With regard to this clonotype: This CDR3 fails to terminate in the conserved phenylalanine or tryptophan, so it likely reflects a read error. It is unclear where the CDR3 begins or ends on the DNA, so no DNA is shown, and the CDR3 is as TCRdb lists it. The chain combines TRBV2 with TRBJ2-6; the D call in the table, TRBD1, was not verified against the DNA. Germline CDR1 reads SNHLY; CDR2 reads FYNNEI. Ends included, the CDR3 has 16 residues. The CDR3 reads CASGDGGTDAQYFGPC.

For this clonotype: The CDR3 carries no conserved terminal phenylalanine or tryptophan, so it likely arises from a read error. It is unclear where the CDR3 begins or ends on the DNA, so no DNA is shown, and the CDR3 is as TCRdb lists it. The CDR3: CASRDGGRATQWV. This chain links TRBV2 with TRBJ2-3; the table's D call of TRBD1 was not tested on the DNA. The V gene's germline CDR1 is SNHLY and CDR2 FYNNEI. The CDR3 is 13 amino acids long, termini counted.

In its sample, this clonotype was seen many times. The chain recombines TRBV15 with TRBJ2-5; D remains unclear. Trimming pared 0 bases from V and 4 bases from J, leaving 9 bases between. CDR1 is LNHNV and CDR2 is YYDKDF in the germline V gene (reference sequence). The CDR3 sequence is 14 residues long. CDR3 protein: CATSRDRELETQYF. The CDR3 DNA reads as TGTGCCACCAGCAGAGATAGAGAGCTAGAGACCCAGTACTTC.

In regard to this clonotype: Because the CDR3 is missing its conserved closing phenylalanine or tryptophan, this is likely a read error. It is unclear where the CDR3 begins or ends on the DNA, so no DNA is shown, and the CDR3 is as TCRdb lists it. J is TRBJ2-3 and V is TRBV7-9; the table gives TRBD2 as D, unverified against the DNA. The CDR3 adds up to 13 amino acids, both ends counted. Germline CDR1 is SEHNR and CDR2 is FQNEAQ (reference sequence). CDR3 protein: CASSHGLTDAHDQ.

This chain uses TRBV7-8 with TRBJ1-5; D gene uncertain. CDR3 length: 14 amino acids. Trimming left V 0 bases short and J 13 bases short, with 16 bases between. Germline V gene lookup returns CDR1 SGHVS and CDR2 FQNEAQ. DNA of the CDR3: TGTGCCAGCAGCTTAGCGGAAGGTCATCAGACGCAGCATTTT. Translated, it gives CASSLAEGHQTQHF.

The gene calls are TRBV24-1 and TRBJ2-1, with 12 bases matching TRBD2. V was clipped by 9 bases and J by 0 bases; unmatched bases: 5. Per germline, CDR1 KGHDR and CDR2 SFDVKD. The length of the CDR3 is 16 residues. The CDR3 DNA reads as TGTGCCACCGGGACTAGCGGGCCGGGCTCCTACAATGAGCAGTTCTTC. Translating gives CATGTSGPGSYNEQFF.

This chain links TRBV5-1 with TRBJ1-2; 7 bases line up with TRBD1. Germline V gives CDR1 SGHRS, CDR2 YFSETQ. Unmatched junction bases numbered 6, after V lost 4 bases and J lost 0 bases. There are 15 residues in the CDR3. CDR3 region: CASSADRYPNYGYTF. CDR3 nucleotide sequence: TGCGCCAGCAGCGCGGACAGGTACCCTAACTATGGCTACACCTTC.

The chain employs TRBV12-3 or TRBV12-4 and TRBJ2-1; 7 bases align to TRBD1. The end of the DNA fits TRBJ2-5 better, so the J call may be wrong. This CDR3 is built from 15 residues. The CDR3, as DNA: TGTGCCAGCAGCTTAAGTGGGGGACAGATGGAGACCCAGTACTTC. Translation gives CASSLSGGQMETQYF.

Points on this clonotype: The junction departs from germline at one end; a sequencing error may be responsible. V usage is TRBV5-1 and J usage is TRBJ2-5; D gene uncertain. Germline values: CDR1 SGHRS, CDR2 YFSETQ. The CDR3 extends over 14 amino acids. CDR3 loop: CATSRYSEHTTQYF. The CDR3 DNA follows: TGTGCCACCAGCAGATACAGCGAGCACACGACCCAGTACTTC.

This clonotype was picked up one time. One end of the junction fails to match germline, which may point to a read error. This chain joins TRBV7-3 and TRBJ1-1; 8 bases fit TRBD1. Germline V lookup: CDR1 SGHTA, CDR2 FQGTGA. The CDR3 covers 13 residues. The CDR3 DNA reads TGTGCCAGCAGCTTGGCAGGGGGCGCCGACTATTGCTTT. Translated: CASSLAGGADYCF.

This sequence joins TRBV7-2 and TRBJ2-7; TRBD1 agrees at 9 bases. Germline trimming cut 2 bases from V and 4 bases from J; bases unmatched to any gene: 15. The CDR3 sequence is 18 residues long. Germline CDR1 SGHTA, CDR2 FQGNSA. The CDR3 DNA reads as TGTGCCAGCAGCTTACTATTACAGGGGGCCATGGCTACATACGAGCAGTACGTC. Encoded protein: CASSLLLQGAMATYEQYV.